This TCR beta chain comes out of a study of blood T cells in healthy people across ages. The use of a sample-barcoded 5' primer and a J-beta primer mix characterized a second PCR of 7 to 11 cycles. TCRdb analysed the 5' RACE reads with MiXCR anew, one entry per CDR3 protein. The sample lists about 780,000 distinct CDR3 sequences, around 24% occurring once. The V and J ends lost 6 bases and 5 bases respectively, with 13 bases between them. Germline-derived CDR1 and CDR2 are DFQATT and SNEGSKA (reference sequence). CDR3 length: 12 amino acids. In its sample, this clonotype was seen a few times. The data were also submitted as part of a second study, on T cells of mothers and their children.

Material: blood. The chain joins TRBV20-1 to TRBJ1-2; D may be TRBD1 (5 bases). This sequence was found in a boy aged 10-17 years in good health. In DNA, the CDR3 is TGCAGTGCCCCGGACACTGAGTATGGCTACACCTTC. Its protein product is CSAPDTEYGYTF.